One and the same sample provided the 29 T cell receptor beta chains below, sequenced in a study of read filtering for tumor transcriptome and immune sequencing. From about 400 ng of RNA, a library with molecular barcoded alpha/delta and beta/gamma adaptors was made. One entry per CDR3 protein results from TCRdb running MiXCR on the reads. The sample consists of 30,000 to 45,000 distinct CDR3 sequences, more than 13% of them appearing once. Sequences were obtained from a population of CD138-negative cells sorted from bone marrow. These receptors all come from a donor aged 40 or older with multiple myeloma.

On this clonotype itself: A read error may produce the germline difference seen at one junction end. The V gene is TRBV24-1, the J gene TRBJ1-2; 7 nucleotides agree with TRBD1. This CDR3 is built from 14 residues. Germline V gene sequence: CDR1 KGHDR, CDR2 SFDVKD. CDR3 amino acids: CAISDSPTGSGYTF. CDR3 DNA: TGTGCCATCAGTGACTCTCCGACAGGGAGCGGCTACACCTTC.

About this clonotype: A read error is possible here, since a much larger clone lies one base away. The chain carries TRBV6-5 and TRBJ2-6, with D perhaps matching TRBD1 or TRBD2 (5 bases each). The CDR3 length is 17 residues. V was pared by 2 bases and J by 1 base, with 12 bases between. Germline V CDR1 and CDR2: MNHEY, SVGAGI. In nucleotides, the CDR3 is TGTGCCAGCAGTTACCTCCCGGGGCCGTCTGGGGCCAACGTCCTGACTTTC. This encodes CASSYLPGPSGANVLTF.

The chain joins TRBV7-8 to TRBJ1-5, with D perhaps TRBD1 (5 bases). Germline V gene lookup returns CDR1 SGHVS and CDR2 FQNEAQ. This CDR3 region has 15 residues. Deletions cut 5 bases from V and 0 bases from J, with 11 bases between. CDR3: CASSTTDYSNQPQHF. CDR3 sequence (DNA): TGTGCCAGCAGCACGACAGATTATAGCAATCAGCCCCAGCATTTT.

Of note for this clonotype: The junction departs from germline at one end; a sequencing error may be responsible. The rearrangement joins TRBV11-3 to TRBJ2-3; the match to TRBD2 covers 7 bases. Germline V gives CDR1 SGHNT, CDR2 YENEEA. The CDR3 loop spans 16 amino acids. The CDR3 spells CVSSLVSLAGTDTQYF. As DNA, the CDR3 is TGTGTCAGCAGCCTAGTGTCGCTAGCGGGCACAGATACGCAGTATTTT. The whole variable domain, filled in from reference TRBV11-3 and TRBJ2-3, reads EAGVVQSPRYKIIEKKQPVAFWCNPISGHNTLYWYLQNLGQGPELLIRYENEEAVDDSQLPKDRFSAERLKGVDSTLKIQPAELGDSAVYLCVSSLVSLAGTDTQYFGPGTRLTVL.

This clonotype was seen at least ten times. This chain uses TRBV25-1 with TRBJ2-1; 9 nucleotides align to TRBD1. The ends lost 4 bases at V and 10 bases at J; junction bases unmatched: 11. The CDR3 is 15 residues long. The germline gives CDR1 MGHDK, CDR2 SYGVNS. CDR3 in DNA: TGTGCCAGCAGTGTAGGAGACAGGGGGTTCAGGGAGCAGTTCTTC. Translation gives CASSVGDRGFREQFF. Variable domain in full (rest from reference TRBV25-1 and TRBJ2-1): EADIYQTPRYLVIGTGKKITLECSQTMGHDKMYWYQQDPGMELHLIHYSYGVNSTEKGDLSSESTVSRIRTEHFPLTLESARPSHTSQYLCASSVGDRGFREQFFGPGTRLTVL.

This clonotype was seen repeatedly, ten times or more. V and J are TRBV7-3 and TRBJ2-1, with D unresolved. Germline V gene lookup returns CDR1 SGHTA and CDR2 FQGTGA. Trimming pared 4 bases from V and 7 bases from J, leaving 8 bases between. The CDR3 covers 12 residues. CDR3 protein: CASSSNLNEQFF. In nucleotides, the CDR3 is TGTGCCAGCAGCTCGAACCTAAATGAGCAGTTCTTC.

This clonotype was counted many times. The rearrangement links TRBV30 to TRBJ1-2; TRBD1 is a possible D gene (5 bases). Trimming left V 2 bases short and J 8 bases short, with 21 bases between. Per germline, CDR1 GTSNPN and CDR2 SVGIG (reference sequence). There are 15 residues in the CDR3. In DNA form, the CDR3 reads TGTGCCTGGAGTCTCCACGGGACTTATGGAAGCGGCTACACCTTC. Translating gives CAWSLHGTYGSGYTF.

Notes on this clonotype: A much larger clone lies one base from this, so it may be a read error. The chain carries TRBV29-1 and TRBJ1-3, with no clear D. The V end was cut by 7 bases, the J end by 2 bases, with 12 bases between. The germline V gene has CDR1 SQVTM and CDR2 ANQGSEA. The CDR3 loop spans 13 amino acids. CDR3 nucleotides: TGCAGCGCTGACATTATCCCTGGAAACACCATATATTTT. Its translation: CSADIIPGNTIYF. The full variable domain, with the rest looked up from reference TRBV29-1 and TRBJ1-3, is SAVISQKPSRDICQRGTSLTIQCQVDSQVTMMFWYRQQPGQSLTLIATANQGSEATYESGFVIDKFPISRPNLTFSTLTVSNMSPEDSSIYLCSADIIPGNTIYFGEGSWLTVV.

This clonotype was counted at least ten times. The chain recombines TRBV5-1 with TRBJ2-3; 7 bases are shared with TRBD1. The CDR3 is 15 amino acids. V shed 0 bases, J shed 4 bases, and the junction held 5 bases outside the gene matches. Germline V gene sequence: CDR1 SGHRS, CDR2 YFSETQ. The CDR3, as DNA: TGCGCCAGCAGCTTGGGGGACAGCCAGGCAGATACGCAGTATTTT. The encoded protein is CASSLGDSQADTQYF.

This clonotype has at least ten counts. The CDR3 DNA follows: TGTGCCAGCAGTTTAGGGTCCGCCAGACTGGGCTCCTACGAGCAGTACTTC. Translation: CASSLGSARLGSYEQYF. The chain recombines TRBV12-3 or TRBV12-4 with TRBJ2-7; D uncertain. The CDR3 is 17 amino acids. Trimming shortened V by 1 base and J by 0 bases, and 16 bases separated the two germline ends.

Comments on this clonotype: The likely explanation is a read error, given a far larger clone one base away. The J gene is TRBJ2-2, the V gene TRBV3-2; TRBD1, the table's D call, was not compared with the DNA. TRBV3-2 is deemed a pseudogene. This CDR3 is built from 15 residues. The CDR3 coding sequence is TGTGCCAGCAGCCCCCGGACAGGGGCAGGCAGGGAGCTGTTTTTT. Protein sequence: CASSPRTGAGRELFF.

Comment on this clonotype: Since a much larger clone is just one base distant, this may be a read error. The chain links TRBV6-5 to TRBJ2-7; D is tentatively TRBD1 or TRBD2 (5 bases each). Germline assignment: CDR1 MNHEY and CDR2 SVGAGI. V lost 6 bases to trimming and J lost 9 bases, with 18 bases between them. The CDR3 has 13 residues. The CDR3 loop reads CASRPTRDGVQYF. In nucleotides, the CDR3 is TGTGCCAGCAGACCCACAAGGGACGGCGTGCAGTACTTC.

This clonotype has a count of ten or more. The chain joins TRBV5-5 to TRBJ2-3; the match to TRBD2 covers 9 bases. CDR1 is SGHKS and CDR2 is YYEKEE in the germline V gene (reference sequence). V shed 6 bases and J 5 bases; nucleotides not matched to a gene: 7. This CDR3 has 14 residues. CDR3 bases: TGTGCCAGCACTGGGGGTAGCGGGGGAGATACGCAGTATTTT. Residues: CASTGGSGGDTQYF.

The chain recombines TRBV6-1 with TRBJ2-7; D might be TRBD1 (6 bases). The V and J ends lost 6 bases and 4 bases respectively, with 13 bases between them. CDR3 length: 13 amino acids. Germline V gives CDR1 MNHNS, CDR2 SASEGT. The CDR3 protein is CASSRNREYEQYF. The CDR3 DNA is TGTGCCAGCAGCCGGAACAGGGAATACGAGCAGTACTTC.

In this sample, this clonotype turned up many times. This chain connects TRBV23-1 to TRBJ2-1, with D unclear. TRBV23-1 belongs to the ORF category, with a function that is uncertain. The CDR3 has 11 amino acids. V was clipped by 2 bases and J by 9 bases, with 5 bases between them. This CDR3 is CASSQRVEQFF. In nucleotides, the CDR3 is TGCGCCAGCAGTCAAAGAGTTGAGCAGTTCTTC.

This clonotype was found many times. The rearrangement links TRBV4-1 to TRBJ1-6, with D possibly being TRBD1 (5 bases). CDR1 is MGHRA, CDR2 YSYEKL, per germline. V was clipped by 2 bases and J by 4 bases, with 12 bases between them. The CDR3 loop spans 16 amino acids. CDR3 bases: TGCGCCAGCAGCCAACGGCAGGGTGGGTATAATTCACCCCTCCACTTT. Translation gives CASSQRQGGYNSPLHF.

At least ten counts were recorded for this clonotype. The rearrangement uses TRBV6-2 or TRBV6-3 and TRBJ2-7; the D gene is possibly TRBD2 (6 bases). CDR1 is MNHEY, CDR2 SVGEGT, per germline. The CDR3 sequence is 14 residues long. Trimming stripped 6 bases from V and 5 bases from J, with 17 bases between. The chain's CDR3 is CASRDPGGEDEQYF. In DNA form, the CDR3 reads TGTGCCAGCAGGGACCCAGGAGGGGAGGACGAGCAGTACTTC.

This clonotype was counted ten times or more. The rearrangement joins TRBV10-3 to TRBJ2-7; the match to TRBD1 covers 7 bases. The V gene end was trimmed by 6 bases and the J gene end by 4 bases; junction bases not matched to a gene: 6. This CDR3 contains 13 residues. Germline lookup yields CDR1 ENHRY and CDR2 SYGVKD. CDR3 coding DNA: TGTGCCATCAGCGAGGGACAGCCGTACGAGCAGTACTTC. Its protein product is CAISEGQPYEQYF.

This clonotype was found many times. The rearrangement links TRBV7-9 to TRBJ1-3, with no clear D. Trimming shortened V by 2 bases and J by 9 bases, and 11 bases separated the two germline ends. This CDR3 is 13 amino acids long. Germline CDR1 reads SEHNR; CDR2 reads FQNEAQ (reference sequence). This chain's CDR3 is CASSLRSWGTIYF. The CDR3 DNA reads as TGTGCCAGCAGCTTACGATCTTGGGGCACCATATATTTT.

This clonotype was detected ten times or more. The chain carries TRBV20-1 and TRBJ1-5; D remains unclear. This CDR3 spans 13 amino acids. V was cut by 3 bases and J by 4 bases, with 10 bases left in between. The V gene's germline CDR1 is DFQATT and CDR2 SNEGSKA (reference sequence). The CDR3 coding sequence is TGCAGTGCTAGTTCAGGAGGTAATCAGCCCCAGCATTTT. Translation: CSASSGGNQPQHF.

This clonotype was found many times. The chain is built from TRBV6-1 and TRBJ1-4; TRBD1 might be the D (6 bases). V was cut by 1 base and J by 8 bases, with 17 bases left in between. Germline V gene data show CDR1 as MNHNS and CDR2 as SASEGT. This CDR3 is 16 amino acids long. The CDR3 nucleotides are TGTGCCAGCAGTGAAGGGTTAACAGTCACAGGGGAAAAACTGTTTTTT. Its translation: CASSEGLTVTGEKLFF.

This clonotype was recorded at least ten times. The rearrangement joins TRBV2 to TRBJ2-1, with D maybe TRBD2 (5 bases). The CDR3 spans 15 residues. Germline loops: CDR1 SNHLY, CDR2 FYNNEI. V was pared by 4 bases and J by 5 bases, with 15 bases between. Written as DNA, the CDR3 is TGTGCCAGCAGTGTACCCGACTATCCCCACAATGAGCAGTTCTTC. As protein: CASSVPDYPHNEQFF.

Many counts were recorded for this clonotype. In DNA form, the CDR3 reads TGTGCCAGCAGCTCCACAGGGGGCGGAGGTCAGCCCCAGCATTTT. It is translated as CASSSTGGGGQPQHF. V and J are TRBV6-1 and TRBJ1-5, with 9 bases fitting TRBD1. The germline gives CDR1 MNHNS, CDR2 SASEGT. V dropped 6 bases and J dropped 6; count of bases not matched to a gene: 9. CDR3 size: 15 residues.

This clonotype showed up many times. The chain combines TRBV20-1 with TRBJ2-1; TRBD2 is a possible D gene (5 bases). The CDR3 has 15 amino acids. The germline CDR1 and CDR2 sequences are DFQATT and SNEGSKA (reference sequence). Trimming pared 0 bases from V and 4 bases from J, leaving 13 bases between. DNA for the CDR3: TGCAGTGCTAGAGATCTAGCTCAATCTTACAATGAGCAGTTCTTC. Amino acids: CSARDLAQSYNEQFF.

In this sample, this clonotype is medium-sized. The J gene is TRBJ2-1, the V gene TRBV5-1; maybe TRBD1 (6 bases). V shed 1 base and J shed 5 bases, with 16 bases lying between them. Germline V lookup: CDR1 SGHRS, CDR2 YFSETQ. This CDR3 is 16 amino acids long. CDR3 DNA sequence: TGCGCCAGCAGCTTGATGGGGGCGATAAACAACAATGAGCAGTTCTTC. Encoded protein: CASSLMGAINNNEQFF.

This clonotype was recorded at least ten times. The conserved closing phenylalanine or tryptophan is absent in this CDR3, likely reflecting a read error. The genes are TRBV28 and TRBJ2-3; a weak D match, TRBD1 (5 bases). Per germline, CDR1 MDHEN and CDR2 SYDVKM. V was shortened by 2 bases and J by 0 bases, with 6 bases between the two germline ends. The CDR3 sequence is 14 residues long. The CDR3 region has the DNA TGTGCCAGCAGTTTACACAGGAGCACAGATACGCAGTATTCT. Its translation: CASSLHRSTDTQYS.

This clonotype appeared many times. V gene TRBV27 combines with J gene TRBJ1-4; D perhaps matches TRBD1 (5 bases). Germline CDR1 and CDR2: MNHEY and SMNVEV (reference sequence). V lost 3 bases and J lost 5, with 10 bases in between. There are 14 residues in the CDR3. This chain's CDR3 is CASSLEGTNEKLFF. In DNA, the CDR3 is TGTGCCAGCAGTTTGGAGGGGACGAATGAAAAACTGTTTTTT.

Points on this clonotype: No conserved phenylalanine or tryptophan is present at the end of the CDR3, so a read error is the likely explanation. The DNA is omitted, as the CDR3 cannot be located on it reliably, and the CDR3 follows TCRdb's listing. The genes are TRBV9 and TRBJ2-3; the listed D gene, TRBD2, was not tested against the DNA. Inclusive of both ends, the CDR3 amounts to 18 amino acids. Germline V gives CDR1 SGDLS, CDR2 YYNGEE. CDR3 amino acids: CASSVGGDLAGRTDTLYS.

This clonotype was seen many times. CDR3 DNA: TGCAGCGCCTCGGTGGGAAAGAACACCGGGGAGCTGTTTTTT. Translated: CSASVGKNTGELFF. This chain links TRBV29-1 with TRBJ2-2; D not resolved. The CDR3 loop spans 14 amino acids. With 7 bases removed from V and 1 base from J, the gap between germline ends came to 13 bases. The V gene's germline CDR1 is SQVTM and CDR2 ANQGSEA.